This TCR beta chain was obtained from a study of shared clonotypes between healthy human individuals. The repertoire was sequenced with immunoSEQ multiplex PCR; TCRdb's copy has only in-frame clones and lacks some. The table has around 990,000 clones, approximately 75% seen once; the top ten hold roughly 0.82%. The germline CDR1 and CDR2 sequences are SGHNT and YYREEE (reference sequence). CDR3 length equals 14 residues. Between the trimmed V and J ends, which lost 0 bases and 2 bases, there was a span of 8 bases. Notes on this clone: Its antigen remains unidentified. Within the sample, other DNA sequences also encode this same CDR3.

The study, taken as a whole, reports: Around 5% of naive CD4 clonotypes were shared across several donors.

All the donors were Caucasian adults who lived in Nashville, Tennessee. The specimen sequenced was memory CD4+ T cells from PBMCs. Subset of the sample: CD45RA-negative fraction. This chain joins TRBV5-4 and TRBJ1-2; D not resolved. This sequence was found in a man aged 18 to 29 in good health. Some clones in this sample may be carry-over from other donors' samples. CDR3 DNA sequence: TGTGCCAGCAGCTTGGGAGGATTAAACTATGGCTACACCTTC. Encoded protein: CASSLGGLNYGYTF.